This T cell receptor beta chain is from a study of control samples from healthy donors and cancer patients (dated by TCRdb to about 2020). From the germline V gene, CDR1 is SGDLS and CDR2 is YYNGEE. V was cut back by 4 bases and J by 3 bases, leaving a gap of 17 bases between them. Taken from cysteine to phenylalanine, the CDR3 has 15 residues. Only the CDR3 region is kept as DNA, spanning 45 bases read in frame from base 1. Library generation was performed with the immunoSEQ multiplex PCR assay. TCRdb re-hosts the immuneACCESS table, in-frame sequences only. Its copies lack some clones; in the studies checked, an unresolved V gene accounts for under half of them, and the cause for the rest is not known. The sample includes tens of thousands of clones, with around nine tenths observed a single time. The ten largest clones represent under 45% of the sample. A word on this clone: There is no known antigen for this receptor. No base-level quality is on record; no much larger clone is a single base apart.

Sample: PBMCs. The chain employs TRBV9 and TRBJ2-7; the D gene is perhaps TRBD1 or TRBD2, as each covers 5 bases. This clonotype was sampled from a man in his forties or fifties with head and neck cancer. The nucleotide sequence reads as follows: TGTGCCAGCAGCCCGGAGTCGGGTGGGGGCTACGAGCAGTACTTC. The encoded protein is CASSPESGGGYEQYF.